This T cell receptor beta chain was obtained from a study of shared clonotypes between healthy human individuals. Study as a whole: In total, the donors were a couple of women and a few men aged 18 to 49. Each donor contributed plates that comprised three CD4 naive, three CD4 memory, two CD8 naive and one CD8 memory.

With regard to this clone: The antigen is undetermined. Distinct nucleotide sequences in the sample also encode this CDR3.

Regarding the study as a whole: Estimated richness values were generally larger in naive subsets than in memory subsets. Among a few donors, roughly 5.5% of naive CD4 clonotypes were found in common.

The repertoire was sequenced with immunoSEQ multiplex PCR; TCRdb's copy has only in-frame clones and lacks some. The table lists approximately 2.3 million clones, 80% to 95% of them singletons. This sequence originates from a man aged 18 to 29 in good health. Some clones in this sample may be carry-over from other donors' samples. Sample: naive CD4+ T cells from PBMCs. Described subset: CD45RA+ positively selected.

The CDR3 loop reads CASSPGGANTGELFF. CDR3 sequence (DNA): TGTGCCAGCTCACCCGGGGGCGCGAACACCGGGGAGCTGTTTTTT. The chain is built from TRBV18 and TRBJ2-2; perhaps D is TRBD1 or TRBD2 (6 bases each). Trimming removed 3 bases from V and 0 bases from J, with 8 bases in between. The CDR3 totals 15 residues. Germline V gene data show CDR1 as KGHSH and CDR2 as LQKENI.